The rows below give T cell receptor beta chains drawn from one sample of a study of blood T cell repertoires in COVID-19. Some clones are missing from TCRdb's copy, which holds only in-frame ones; the method was immunoSEQ multiplex PCR. This sample has about 670,000 clones, with about 90% found just once. Sequencing was done on a sample of peripheral blood. All receptors come from a woman aged 18-35 years with acute or convalescent COVID-19. Both conserved end residues are trimmed from each CDR3.

v_gene: TRBV11-2; j_gene: TRBJ1-5; CDR3aa: ASSLGQGWPQH
v_gene: TRBV9; j_gene: TRBJ1-1; CDR3aa: ASSVFMNTEAF
v_gene: TRBV3-1/TRBV3-2; j_gene: TRBJ1-1; CDR3aa: ASSQDSDRETEAF
v_gene: TRBV20-1; j_gene: TRBJ1-1; CDR3aa: SPRGNTEAF
v_gene: TRBV27; j_gene: TRBJ1-2; CDR3aa: ASSFSVNYGYT
v_gene: TRBV3-1/TRBV3-2; j_gene: TRBJ2-7; CDR3aa: ASSHGAGGFPYEQY
v_gene: TRBV6-5; j_gene: TRBJ1-2; CDR3aa: ASSPGTGRGYT
v_gene: TRBV9; j_gene: TRBJ2-3; CDR3aa: ASSVDGGAFGDTQY
v_gene: TRBV19; j_gene: TRBJ2-3; CDR3aa: ASSILGAGGATDTQY
v_gene: TRBV18; j_gene: TRBJ1-5; CDR3aa: ASSPGQGGRPQH
v_gene: TRBV19; j_gene: TRBJ1-1; CDR3aa: ASSTRKQGSNTEAF
v_gene: TRBV27; j_gene: TRBJ2-7; CDR3aa: ASSRGSSWEQY
v_gene: TRBV2; j_gene: TRBJ1-2; CDR3aa: ASSFGSDRVSGGYT
v_gene: TRBV19; j_gene: TRBJ2-1; CDR3aa: ASSPTSGTAYNEQF
v_gene: TRBV6-2/TRBV6-3; j_gene: TRBJ2-3; CDR3aa: ASSSGLEPDTQY
v_gene: TRBV7-9; j_gene: TRBJ1-1; CDR3aa: ASSSPSRSGEAF
v_gene: TRBV18; j_gene: TRBJ1-4; CDR3aa: ASSPSTGSNEKLF
v_gene: TRBV19; j_gene: TRBJ1-1; CDR3aa: ASSTGTGRSRAEAF
v_gene: TRBV6-5; j_gene: TRBJ1-2; CDR3aa: ASSYAAGFYGYT
v_gene: TRBV13; j_gene: TRBJ2-7; CDR3aa: ASSIQRDRLNEQY
v_gene: TRBV6-1; j_gene: TRBJ2-2; CDR3aa: ASSDYRGGGELF
v_gene: TRBV2; j_gene: TRBJ1-6; CDR3aa: ASRGAGGSKPLDSPLH
v_gene: TRBV7-9; j_gene: TRBJ1-2; CDR3aa: ASSLISTGGGGYT
v_gene: TRBV11-2; j_gene: TRBJ1-4; CDR3aa: ASSSGGEFEKLF
v_gene: TRBV19; j_gene: TRBJ1-3; CDR3aa: ASSISPGNTIY
v_gene: TRBV6-1; j_gene: TRBJ1-1; CDR3aa: ASSEVAGEGTEAF
v_gene: TRBV7-8; j_gene: TRBJ1-2; CDR3aa: ASSRGVRGGSSNYGYT
v_gene: TRBV7-9; j_gene: TRBJ1-1; CDR3aa: ASSLGQGLAEAF
v_gene: TRBV27; j_gene: TRBJ2-7; CDR3aa: ASSRGSSYEQY
v_gene: TRBV13; j_gene: TRBJ2-3; CDR3aa: ASSLGEVQSTDTQY
v_gene: TRBV5-1; j_gene: TRBJ1-4; CDR3aa: ASSLAFATNEKLF
v_gene: TRBV28; j_gene: TRBJ1-4; CDR3aa: ASSPGPRTGDEKLF
v_gene: TRBV9; j_gene: TRBJ2-3; CDR3aa: ASSVTGLPTDTQY
v_gene: TRBV11-2; j_gene: TRBJ1-1; CDR3aa: ASSSVQGVRVGTEAF
v_gene: TRBV12-3/TRBV12-4; j_gene: TRBJ1-5; CDR3aa: ASSETGLQPQH
v_gene: TRBV24-1; j_gene: TRBJ2-3; CDR3aa: ATSDGGVGTDTQY
v_gene: TRBV19; j_gene: TRBJ1-1; CDR3aa: ASSVTGAITLNTEAF
v_gene: TRBV5-1; j_gene: TRBJ1-1; CDR3aa: ASSLKTGSVFGTEAF
v_gene: TRBV6-5; j_gene: TRBJ1-1; CDR3aa: ASSPWPGANTEAF
v_gene: TRBV7-2; j_gene: TRBJ1-5; CDR3aa: ASTRGNSLFNQPQH
v_gene: TRBV19; j_gene: TRBJ2-1; CDR3aa: ASSIASGGYYNEQF
v_gene: TRBV19; j_gene: TRBJ1-2; CDR3aa: ASRDTNLYSGYT
v_gene: TRBV24-1; j_gene: TRBJ2-1; CDR3aa: ATSDLHRVGDEQF
v_gene: TRBV5-8; j_gene: TRBJ1-2; CDR3aa: ASSLASRQGANYGYT